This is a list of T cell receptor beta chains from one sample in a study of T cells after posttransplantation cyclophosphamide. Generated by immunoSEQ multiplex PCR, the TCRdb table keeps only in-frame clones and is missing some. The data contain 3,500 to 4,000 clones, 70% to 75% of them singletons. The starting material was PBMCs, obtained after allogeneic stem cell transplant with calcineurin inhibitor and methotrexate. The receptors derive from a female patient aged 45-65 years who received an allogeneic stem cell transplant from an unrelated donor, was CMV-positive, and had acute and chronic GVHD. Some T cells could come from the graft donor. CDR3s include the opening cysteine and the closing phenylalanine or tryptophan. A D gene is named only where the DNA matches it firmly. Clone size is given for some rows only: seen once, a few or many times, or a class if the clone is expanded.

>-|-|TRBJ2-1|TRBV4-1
CASSQEASVGEQFF
TGCGCCAGCAGCCAAGAGGCTAGCGTCGGCGAGCAGTTCTTC
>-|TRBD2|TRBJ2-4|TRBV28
CASSLAGVGYIQYF
TGTGCCAGCAGTTTGGCGGGAGTCGGTTACATTCAGTACTTC
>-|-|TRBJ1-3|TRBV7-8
CASSSPTGHSGNTIYF
TGTGCCAGCAGCAGCCCCACAGGCCACTCTGGAAACACCATATATTTT
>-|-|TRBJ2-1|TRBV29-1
CSVIMAGPYNEQFF
TGCAGCGTTATAATGGCGGGCCCCTACAATGAGCAGTTCTTC
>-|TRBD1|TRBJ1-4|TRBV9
CASSVLDRGMGKLFF
TGTGCCAGCAGCGTACTGGACAGGGGAATGGGAAAACTGTTTTTT
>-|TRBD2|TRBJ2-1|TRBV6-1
CASSEEGLALSEQFF
TGTGCCAGCAGTGAAGAGGGACTAGCCCTCAGTGAGCAGTTCTTC
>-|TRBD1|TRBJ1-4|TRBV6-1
CAMGDRGANEKLFF
TGTGCCATGGGGGACAGGGGCGCCAATGAAAAACTGTTTTTT
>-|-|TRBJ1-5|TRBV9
CASSARDTSNQPQHF
TGTGCCAGCAGCGCCCGGGACACGAGCAATCAGCCCCAGCATTTT
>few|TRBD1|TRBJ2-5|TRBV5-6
CASSLTAGGGETQYF
TGTGCCAGCAGCTTGACCGCAGGGGGCGGGGAGACCCAGTACTTC
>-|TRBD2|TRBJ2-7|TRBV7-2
CASSLGRAGFAEQYF
TGTGCCAGCAGCTTAGGGCGAGCGGGGTTTGCCGAGCAGTACTTC
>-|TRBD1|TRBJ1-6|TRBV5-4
CASSPGQSNSPLHF
TGTGCCAGCAGCCCGGGACAGTCAAATTCACCCCTCCACTTT
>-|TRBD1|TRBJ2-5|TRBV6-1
CASLTGGETQYF
TGTGCCAGCTTGACAGGGGGAGAGACCCAGTACTTC
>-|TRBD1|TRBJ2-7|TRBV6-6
CASSRRDRGPYEQYF
TGTGCCAGCAGCCGCCGGGACAGGGGCCCCTACGAGCAGTACTTC
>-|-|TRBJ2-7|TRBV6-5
CASTVRASHEQYF
TGTGCCAGCACGGTCAGGGCCTCCCACGAGCAGTACTTC
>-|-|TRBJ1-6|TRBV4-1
CASSQVGVSPLHF
TGCGCCAGCAGCCAAGTCGGGGTTTCACCCCTCCACTTT
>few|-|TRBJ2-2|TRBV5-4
CASSLTRAGELFF
TGTGCCAGCAGCTTGACCCGGGCCGGGGAGCTGTTTTTT